This T cell receptor beta chain was sequenced for a study of type 1 regulatory T cells. Notes on this clonotype: What it binds is unknown.

The CDR3 has 19 residues. The V gene's germline CDR1 is MNHNS and CDR2 SASEGT. J lost 5 bases, V lost 0 bases, and 7 bases had no gene match. Points from the study as a whole: Compared with non-Tr1 cells, Tr1 cells showed a narrower TCR repertoire.

TCRdb independently ran MiXCR on the reads; one entry per CDR3 protein. The sample has 60,000 to 75,000 distinct CDR3 sequences; around 21% are singletons. The sequenced material came from cultured type 1 regulatory T (Tr1) cells, either the whole culture or a sorted fraction (not recorded which). The rearrangement uses TRBV6-1 and TRBJ2-2; 15 nucleotides match TRBD2. The receptor's source is a human donor in good health. The chain's CDR3 is CASSEAGGLAGGWTGELFF. The CDR3 region has the DNA TGTGCCAGCAGTGAAGCGGGGGGACTAGCGGGAGGTTGGACCGGGGAGCTGTTTTTT.